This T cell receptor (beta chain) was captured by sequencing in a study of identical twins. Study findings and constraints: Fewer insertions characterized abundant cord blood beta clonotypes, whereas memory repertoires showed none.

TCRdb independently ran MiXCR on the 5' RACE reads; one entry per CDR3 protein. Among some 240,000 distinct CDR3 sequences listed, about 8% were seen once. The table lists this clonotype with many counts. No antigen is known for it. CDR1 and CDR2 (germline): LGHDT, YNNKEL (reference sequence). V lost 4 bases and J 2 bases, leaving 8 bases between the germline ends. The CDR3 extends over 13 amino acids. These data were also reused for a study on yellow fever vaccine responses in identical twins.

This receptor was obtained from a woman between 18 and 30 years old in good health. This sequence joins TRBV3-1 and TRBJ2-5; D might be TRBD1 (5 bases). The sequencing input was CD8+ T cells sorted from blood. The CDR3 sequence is CASSPTDQETQYF. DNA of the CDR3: TGTGCCAGCAGCCCGACAGATCAAGAGACCCAGTACTTC.